This T cell receptor (beta chain) was found in a study of cytomegalovirus exposure and HLA in healthy donors. This PCR relied on a set of 60 Vbeta primers and 13 Jbeta primers. Assay: immunoSEQ multiplex PCR; the TCRdb copy retains only in-frame clones and omits some. The sample holds 160,000 or so clones, 81% seen once. Findings and limits, study-wide: Researchers catalogued roughly 170 TCR beta chains as cytomegalovirus-associated. Presence/absence analyses assumed roughly uniform sequencing depth across donors, which may not hold. Later analysis indicated greater clonal expansion among HLA-associated TCR beta chains than among equally common other chains. Being productive about 87% or about 30% of the time was typical of most TCR beta V segments in an earlier analysis.

J gave up 6 bases and V 4 bases, and 4 bases lay outside the gene matches. The CDR3 contains 12 residues. Germline V gene data show CDR1 as GTSNPN and CDR2 as SVGIG (reference sequence). On this clone: Its matching antigen is unknown.

The chain couples TRBV30 to TRBJ2-3; 7 bases map to TRBD1. Source material: PBMCs. This TCR was sampled from a young woman in good health and CMV-seropositive. DNA for the CDR3: TGTGCCTGGACGACAGGGAGCGATACGCAGTATTTT. Protein product: CAWTTGSDTQYF.